What follows are 25 T cell receptor beta chains derived from one specimen sequenced in a study of blood T cell repertoires in COVID-19. This table comes from immunoSEQ multiplex PCR, and its TCRdb copy is limited to in-frame clones, with some not included. The table lists roughly 300,000 clones, almost 85% of them singletons. Sequenced sample: peripheral blood. The receptors were gathered from a human donor in a cohort sampled during active COVID-19.

The chain is built from TRBV24-1 and TRBJ2-2; 11 bases fit TRBD1. V was clipped by 10 bases and J by 4 bases; unmatched bases: 4. The CDR3 has 14 residues. Germline V gene data show CDR1 as KGHDR and CDR2 as SFDVKD. The CDR3 reads CATTGTGGTGELFF. The CDR3 DNA is TGTGCCACTACCGGGACAGGGGGCACCGGGGAGCTGTTTTTT.

This clone was seen a single time. The chain employs TRBV24-1 and TRBJ2-1, with 9 bases fitting TRBD1. J gave up 5 bases and V 4 bases, and 17 bases lay outside the gene matches. CDR3 size: 19 residues. Germline-derived CDR1 and CDR2 are KGHDR and SFDVKD. The CDR3 sequence is CATSDRKGQGSFQNNEQFF. CDR3 sequence (DNA): TGTGCCACCAGTGACCGAAAGGGACAGGGAAGTTTCCAGAACAATGAGCAGTTCTTC.

The chain is built from TRBV6-5 and TRBJ1-4; a weak D match, TRBD1 (5 bases). The germline V gene has CDR1 MNHEY and CDR2 SVGAGI. The CDR3 sequence is 15 residues long. V lost 0 bases to trimming and J lost 5 bases, with 10 bases between them. The CDR3 region has the DNA TGTGCCAGCAGTTACTCGAGGCAGGGAAATGAAAAACTGTTTTTT. Amino acids: CASSYSRQGNEKLFF.

V usage is TRBV4-2 and J usage is TRBJ2-2; 8 bases fit TRBD1. There are 15 residues in the CDR3. CDR1 is LGHNA and CDR2 is YNFKEQ in the germline V gene. The junction had 8 bases not matched to a gene; V was cut back by 5 bases and J by 6 bases. The CDR3 loop is CASSNQGATAGELFF. In DNA, the CDR3 is TGTGCCAGCAGCAACCAGGGGGCTACTGCCGGGGAGCTGTTTTTT.

The chain couples TRBV13 to TRBJ1-2; TRBD1 agrees at 9 bases. V was pared by 5 bases and J by 4 bases, with 8 bases of the junction left unmatched. The CDR3 extends over 15 amino acids. The germline gives CDR1 PRHDT, CDR2 FYEKMQ (reference sequence). The CDR3 sequence is CASSQTGGVFYGYTF. CDR3 in DNA: TGTGCCAGCAGCCAGACAGGGGGAGTTTTCTATGGCTACACCTTC.

This clone was recorded a few times. V is TRBV27 and J is TRBJ2-7, with 9 nucleotides matching TRBD1. This CDR3 has 15 residues. The J segment lost 2 bases and the V segment lost 8 bases, leaving 10 bases of the junction unmatched. Germline V gene lookup returns CDR1 MNHEY and CDR2 SMNVEV (reference sequence). The CDR3 spells CASQDGTGFPYEQYF. CDR3 bases: TGTGCCAGCCAGGACGGGACAGGGTTTCCCTACGAGCAGTACTTC.

The chain combines TRBV5-4 with TRBJ2-1; 7 nucleotides align to TRBD2. The V segment lost 3 bases and the J segment 5 bases; nucleotides outside the gene matches: 5. This CDR3 has 14 residues. From germline, CDR1 is SGHNT and CDR2 YYREEE (reference sequence). CDR3 nucleotides: TGTGCCAGCAGCTCTCGGGACTACAACAATGAGCAGTTCTTC. This codes for CASSSRDYNNEQFF.

The chain recombines TRBV4-1 with TRBJ1-6, with 7 bases identical to TRBD1. The V segment lost 4 bases and the J segment 0 bases; nucleotides outside the gene matches: 9. The CDR3 runs 18 residues. Germline CDR1 reads MGHRA; CDR2 reads YSYEKL. CDR3 in DNA: TGCGCCAGCAGCCGCTCCGGACAGGAGAGCTCCTATAATTCACCCCTCCACTTT. Translation: CASSRSGQESSYNSPLHF.

The rearrangement joins TRBV5-6 to TRBJ1-1; D unresolved. CDR1 and CDR2 (germline): SGHDT, YYEEEE. The V gene lost 1 base and the J gene lost 1 base, with 11 bases spanning the gap. The CDR3 consists of 15 residues. CDR3 sequence reads: CASSLFTAGNTEAFF. The CDR3 coding sequence is TGTGCCAGCAGCTTGTTTACCGCGGGGAACACTGAAGCTTTCTTT. The full variable domain, its missing parts supplied by reference TRBV5-6 and TRBJ1-1, is DAGVTQSPTHLIKTRGQQVTLRCSPKSGHDTVSWYQQALGQGPQFIFQYYEEEERQRGNFPDRFSGHQFPNYSSELNVNALLLGDSALYLCASSLFTAGNTEAFFGQGTRLTVV.

This chain uses TRBV4-1 with TRBJ2-7, with 9 bases lining up with TRBD1. Trimming cost V 3 bases and J 9 bases; bases outside gene matches: 12. The V gene's germline CDR1 is MGHRA and CDR2 YSYEKL. This CDR3 comprises 15 residues. CDR3 nucleotide sequence: TGCGCCAGCAGCCAGACCGGGACAGGGCCATCGGTGCAGTACTTC. It encodes CASSQTGTGPSVQYF.

The V gene is TRBV6-5, the J gene TRBJ1-2; 7 bases are shared with TRBD1. The CDR3 is made up of 12 amino acids. The V segment lost 8 bases and the J segment 4 bases; nucleotides outside the gene matches: 4. Germline loops: CDR1 MNHEY, CDR2 SVGAGI. This CDR3 is CASPDRAYGYTF. The DNA of the CDR3 is TGTGCCAGCCCCGACAGGGCCTATGGCTACACCTTC.

The gene calls are TRBV6-4 and TRBJ1-6, with 8 bases aligning to TRBD1. V lost 0 bases, J lost 7 bases, and 2 bases stayed unmatched. The V gene's germline CDR1 is MRHNA and CDR2 SNTAGT. This CDR3 is 15 amino acids long. The CDR3 DNA is TGTGCCAGCAGTGACTCTGCAGGGGGCAATTCACCCCTCCACTTT. Its protein product is CASSDSAGGNSPLHF.

This clone has a handful of counts. The gene calls are TRBV20-1 and TRBJ1-3; D ambiguous. The CDR3 runs to 15 residues. CDR1 is DFQATT and CDR2 is SNEGSKA in the germline V gene (reference sequence). V lost 3 bases, J lost 0 bases, and 12 bases lay in between. This CDR3 reads CSASIGSFSGNTIYF. The DNA for the CDR3 is TGCAGTGCTAGTATTGGGAGTTTCTCTGGAAACACCATATATTTT.

The chain carries TRBV11-2 and TRBJ1-4; D might be TRBD1 (5 bases). Trimming took 5 bases from V and 7 from J, leaving 8 bases between them. The germline gives CDR1 SGHAT, CDR2 FQNNGV. This CDR3 region has 12 residues. The CDR3: CASSPQGEKLFF. CDR3 DNA sequence: TGTGCCAGCAGCCCCCAGGGTGAAAAACTGTTTTTT.

In its sample, this clone was seen a few times. This chain connects TRBV19 to TRBJ2-3; TRBD1 matches 8 bases. The V gene's germline CDR1 is LNHDA and CDR2 SQIVND (reference sequence). V lost 6 bases and J lost 4; bases outside the gene matches: 6. The CDR3 sequence is 14 residues long. CDR3 in amino acids: CASRMDRVSDTQYF. The CDR3 nucleotides read TGTGCCAGTAGAATGGACAGGGTATCAGATACGCAGTATTTT.

The rearrangement uses TRBV5-5 and TRBJ2-6; D gene uncertain. Trimming pared 0 bases from V and 0 bases from J, leaving 7 bases between. The CDR3 is made up of 16 amino acids. Germline CDR1 is SGHKS and CDR2 is YYEKEE (reference sequence). The CDR3 sequence is CASSLASRSGANVLTF. CDR3 coding DNA: TGTGCCAGCAGCTTGGCCTCCCGCTCTGGGGCCAACGTCCTGACTTTC.

This clone has only one observation. The rearrangement joins TRBV11-2 to TRBJ2-1, with TRBD2 as a possible D gene (5 bases). V was trimmed by 5 bases and J by 4 bases, leaving 12 bases between them. Germline CDR1 and CDR2: SGHAT and FQNNGV. CDR3 length: 14 amino acids. CDR3 protein: CASSPEDFYNEQFF. CDR3 coding DNA: TGTGCCAGCAGCCCAGAGGACTTTTACAATGAGCAGTTCTTC.

This chain joins TRBV4-1 and TRBJ2-3; 7 bases agree with TRBD2. The ends lost 4 bases at V and 0 bases at J; junction bases unmatched: 10. CDR3 length: 17 residues. Germline CDR1 MGHRA, CDR2 YSYEKL. DNA for the CDR3: TGCGCCAGCAGCCGCGGGGGTGGCGGGGAGAGCACAGATACGCAGTATTTT. Amino acids: CASSRGGGGESTDTQYF.

The rearrangement links TRBV2 to TRBJ2-3; TRBD2 is a possible D gene (5 bases). Germline CDR1 reads SNHLY; CDR2 reads FYNNEI. This CDR3 contains 17 residues. V shed 7 bases and J shed 5 bases, with 25 bases lying between them. Here the CDR3 reads CASIRSGRPSPQDTQYF. CDR3 sequence (DNA): TGTGCCAGCATTCGGTCGGGGAGACCCTCACCACAAGATACGCAGTATTTT.

The chain uses TRBV28 and TRBJ2-1, with D perhaps TRBD1 (6 bases). The CDR3 extends over 14 amino acids. Germline CDR1 is MDHEN and CDR2 is SYDVKM. The V and J ends lost 3 bases and 7 bases respectively, with 13 bases between them. CDR3 in amino acids: CASSLAGVVNEQFF. The DNA for the CDR3 is TGTGCCAGCAGTTTGGCAGGGGTCGTGAATGAGCAGTTCTTC.

This clone has only one observation. The chain couples TRBV6-5 to TRBJ1-5; possibly TRBD1 for D (5 bases). The V gene lost 8 bases and the J gene lost 2 bases, with 13 bases spanning the gap. CDR3 length: 14 residues. The V gene's germline CDR1 is MNHEY and CDR2 SVGAGI. CDR3 residues: CASGREGGNQPQHF. The CDR3 coding sequence is TGTGCCAGCGGCAGGGAAGGGGGCAATCAGCCCCAGCATTTT.

The CDR3 DNA is TGTGCCAGCAGCCAAGAGGATAGTTGGACAGCTAATGAAAAACTGTTTTTT. Residues: CASSQEDSWTANEKLFF. V gene TRBV4-2 combines with J gene TRBJ1-4; D is perhaps TRBD1 (6 bases). V lost 0 bases to trimming and J lost 3 bases, with 14 bases between them. The CDR3 consists of 17 residues. Germline CDR1 and CDR2: LGHNA and YNFKEQ.

V is TRBV6-1 and J is TRBJ2-7; D may be TRBD1 (7 bases). The CDR3 covers 14 residues. Germline CDR1 MNHNS, CDR2 SASEGT. V gave up 2 bases and J gave up 1 base, with 9 bases separating them. CDR3 in DNA: TGTGCCAGCAGTGAACAGGGGGGATCCTACGAGCAGTACTTC. Protein: CASSEQGGSYEQYF.

The gene calls are TRBV7-8 and TRBJ2-3; D remains ambiguous. V gave up 3 bases and J gave up 2 bases, with 9 bases separating them. This CDR3 comprises 14 residues. Germline CDR1 is SGHVS and CDR2 is FQNEAQ. This CDR3 reads CASSLVRTTDTQYF. In DNA, the CDR3 is TGTGCCAGCAGCTTGGTTAGAACCACAGATACGCAGTATTTT.

The chain recombines TRBV21-1 with TRBJ1-2; the table assigns TRBD1, which was not confirmed against the DNA. TRBV21-1 is noted as a pseudogene. This CDR3 has 15 amino acids. CDR3 bases: TGTGCCAGCAGCAAAGGGGACAGGGACGACTATGGCTACACCTTC. The encoded protein is CASSKGDRDDYGYTF.